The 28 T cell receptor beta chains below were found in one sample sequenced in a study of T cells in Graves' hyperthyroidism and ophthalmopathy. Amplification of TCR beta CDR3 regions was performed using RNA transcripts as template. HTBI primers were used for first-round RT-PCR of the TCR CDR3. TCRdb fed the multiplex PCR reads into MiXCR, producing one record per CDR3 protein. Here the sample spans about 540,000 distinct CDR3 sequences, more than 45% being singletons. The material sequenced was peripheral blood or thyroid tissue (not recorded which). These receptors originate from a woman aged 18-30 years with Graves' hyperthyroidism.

CDR3: CATWRGEQYF. The DNA of the CDR3 is TGTGCCACTTGGAGGGGGGAGCAGTACTTC. This chain links TRBV10-3 with TRBJ2-7, with D tentatively TRBD1 or TRBD2 (6 bases each). The CDR3 runs 10 residues. Per the germline V gene, CDR1 is ENHRY and CDR2 is SYGVKD. V lost 10 bases and J 7 bases, leaving 11 bases between the germline ends.

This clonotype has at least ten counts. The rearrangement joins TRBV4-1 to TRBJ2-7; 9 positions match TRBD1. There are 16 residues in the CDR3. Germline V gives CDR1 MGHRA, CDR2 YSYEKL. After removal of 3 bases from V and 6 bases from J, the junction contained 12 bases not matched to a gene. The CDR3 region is CASSHGAIRQGVEQYF. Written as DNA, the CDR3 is TGCGCCAGCAGCCATGGAGCCATACGACAGGGGGTCGAGCAGTACTTC.

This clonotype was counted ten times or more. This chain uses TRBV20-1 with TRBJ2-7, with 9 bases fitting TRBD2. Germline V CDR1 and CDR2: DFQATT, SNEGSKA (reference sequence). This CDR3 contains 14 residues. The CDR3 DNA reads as TGCATCGGGCACGGGCGGGAGGGCCCGAACGAGCAGTACTTC. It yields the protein CIGHGREGPNEQYF.

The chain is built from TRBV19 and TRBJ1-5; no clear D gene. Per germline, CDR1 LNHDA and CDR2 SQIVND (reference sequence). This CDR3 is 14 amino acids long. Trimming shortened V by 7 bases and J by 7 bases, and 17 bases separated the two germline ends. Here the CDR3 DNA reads TGTGCCAGTACTAATTATGGGCTGGACCAGCCCCAGCATTTT. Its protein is CASTNYGLDQPQHF.

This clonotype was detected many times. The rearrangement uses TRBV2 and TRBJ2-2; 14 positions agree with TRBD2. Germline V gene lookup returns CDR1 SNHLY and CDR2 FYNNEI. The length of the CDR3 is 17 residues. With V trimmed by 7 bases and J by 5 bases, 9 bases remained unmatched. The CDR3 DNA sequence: TGTGCCAGCACGTCGACTAGCGGGAGGGCCCGGACCGGGGAGCTGTTTTTT. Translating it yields CASTSTSGRARTGELFF.

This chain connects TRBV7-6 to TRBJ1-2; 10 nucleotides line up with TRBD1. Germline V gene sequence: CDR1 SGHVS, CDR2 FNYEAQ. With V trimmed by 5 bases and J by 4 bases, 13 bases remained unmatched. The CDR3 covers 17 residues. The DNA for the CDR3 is TGTGCCAGCAGCGGGCAAAAACGGACAGGGGGTAGCTATGGCTACACCTTC. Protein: CASSGQKRTGGSYGYTF.

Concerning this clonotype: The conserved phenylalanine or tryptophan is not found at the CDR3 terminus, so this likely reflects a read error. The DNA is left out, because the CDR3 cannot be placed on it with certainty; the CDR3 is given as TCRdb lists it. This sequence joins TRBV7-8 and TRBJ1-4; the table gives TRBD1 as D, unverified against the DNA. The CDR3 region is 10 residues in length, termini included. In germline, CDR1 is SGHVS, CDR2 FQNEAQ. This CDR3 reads CASSFGPGFY.

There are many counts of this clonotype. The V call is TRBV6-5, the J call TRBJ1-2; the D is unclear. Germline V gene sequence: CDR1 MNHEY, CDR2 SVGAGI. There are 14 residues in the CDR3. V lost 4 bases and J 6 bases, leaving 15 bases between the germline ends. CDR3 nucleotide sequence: TGTGCCAGCAGTTTACACGGCCCGGAGAATGGCTACACCTTC. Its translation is CASSLHGPENGYTF.

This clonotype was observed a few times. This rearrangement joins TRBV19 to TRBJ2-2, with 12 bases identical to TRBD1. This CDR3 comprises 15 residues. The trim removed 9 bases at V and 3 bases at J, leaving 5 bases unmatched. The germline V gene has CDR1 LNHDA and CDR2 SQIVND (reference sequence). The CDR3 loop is CASGTGGLHTGELFF. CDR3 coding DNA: TGTGCCAGCGGGACAGGGGGCCTCCACACCGGGGAGCTGTTTTTT.

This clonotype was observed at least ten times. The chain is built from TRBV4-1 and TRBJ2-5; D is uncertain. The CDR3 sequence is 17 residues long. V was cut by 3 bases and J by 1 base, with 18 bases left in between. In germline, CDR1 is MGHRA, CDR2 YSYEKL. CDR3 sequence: CASSHPFKGIFQETQYF. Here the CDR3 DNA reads TGCGCCAGCAGCCACCCTTTCAAGGGAATCTTCCAAGAGACCCAGTACTTC.

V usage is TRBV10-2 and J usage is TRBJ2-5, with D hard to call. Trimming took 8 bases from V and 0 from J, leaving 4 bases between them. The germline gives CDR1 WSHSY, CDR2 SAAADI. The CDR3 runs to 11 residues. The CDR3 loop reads CASGNQETQYF. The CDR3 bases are TGCGCCAGCGGAAACCAAGAGACCCAGTACTTC.

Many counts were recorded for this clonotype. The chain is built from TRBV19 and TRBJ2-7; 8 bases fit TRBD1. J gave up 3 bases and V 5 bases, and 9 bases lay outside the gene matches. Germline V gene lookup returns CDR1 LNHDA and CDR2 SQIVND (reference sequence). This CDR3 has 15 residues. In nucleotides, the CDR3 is TGTGCCAGTAGTCCCCCGGCAGGGGGCGGCTACGAGCAGTACTTC. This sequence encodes CASSPPAGGGYEQYF.

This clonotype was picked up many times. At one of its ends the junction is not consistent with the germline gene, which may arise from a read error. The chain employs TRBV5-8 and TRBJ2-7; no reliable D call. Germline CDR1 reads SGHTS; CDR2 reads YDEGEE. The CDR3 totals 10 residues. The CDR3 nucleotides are TGTGCCAGCACGAACTACGAACAGTACTTC. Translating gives CASTNYEQYF.

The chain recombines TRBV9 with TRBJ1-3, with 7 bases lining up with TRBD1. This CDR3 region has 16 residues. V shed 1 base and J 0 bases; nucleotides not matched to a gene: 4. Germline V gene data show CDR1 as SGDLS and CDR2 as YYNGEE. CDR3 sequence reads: CASSVKGARSGNTIYF. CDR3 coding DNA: TGTGCCAGCAGCGTAAAGGGGGCCCGCTCTGGAAACACCATATATTTT.

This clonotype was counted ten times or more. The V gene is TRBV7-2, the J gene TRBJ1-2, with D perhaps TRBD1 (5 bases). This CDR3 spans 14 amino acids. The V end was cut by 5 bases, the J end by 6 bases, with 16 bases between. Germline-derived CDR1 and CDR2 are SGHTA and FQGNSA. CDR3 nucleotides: TGTGCCAGCAGCCCGCAGGGCCGCCCGAATGGCTACACCTTC. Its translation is CASSPQGRPNGYTF.

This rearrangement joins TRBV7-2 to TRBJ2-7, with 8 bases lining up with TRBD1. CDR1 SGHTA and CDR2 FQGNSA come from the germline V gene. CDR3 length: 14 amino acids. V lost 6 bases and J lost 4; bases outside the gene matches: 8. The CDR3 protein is CASSSGTGKYEQYF. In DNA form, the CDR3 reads TGTGCCAGCAGTTCCGGGACAGGCAAGTACGAGCAGTACTTC.

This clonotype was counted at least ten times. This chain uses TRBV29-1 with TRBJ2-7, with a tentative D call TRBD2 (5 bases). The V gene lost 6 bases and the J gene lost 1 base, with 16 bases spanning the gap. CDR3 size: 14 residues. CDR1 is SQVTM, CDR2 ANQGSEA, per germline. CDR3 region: CSVELDSPSYEQYF. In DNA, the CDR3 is TGCAGCGTCGAGCTGGACTCACCTTCCTACGAGCAGTACTTC.

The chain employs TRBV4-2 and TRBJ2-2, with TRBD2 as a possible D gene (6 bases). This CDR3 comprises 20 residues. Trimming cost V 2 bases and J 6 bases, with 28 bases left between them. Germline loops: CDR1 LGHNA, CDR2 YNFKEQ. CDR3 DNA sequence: TGTGCCAGCAGCCAAAGGGACTCTATTTTGTGGCGGCAGGGAGCCGGGGAGCTGTTTTTT. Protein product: CASSQRDSILWRQGAGELFF.

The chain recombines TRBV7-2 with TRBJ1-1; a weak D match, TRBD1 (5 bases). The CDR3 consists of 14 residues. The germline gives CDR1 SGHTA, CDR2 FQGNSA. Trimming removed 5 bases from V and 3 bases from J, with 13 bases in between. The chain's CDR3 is CASSAAMGDTEAFF. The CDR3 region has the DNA TGTGCCAGCAGCGCGGCTATGGGGGACACTGAAGCTTTCTTT.

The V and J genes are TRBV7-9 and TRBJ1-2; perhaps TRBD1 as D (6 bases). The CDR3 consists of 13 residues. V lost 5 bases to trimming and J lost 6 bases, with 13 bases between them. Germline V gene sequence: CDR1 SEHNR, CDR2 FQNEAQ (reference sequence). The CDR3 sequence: CASSALWTDGYTF. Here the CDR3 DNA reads TGTGCCAGCAGCGCGTTATGGACAGATGGCTACACCTTC.

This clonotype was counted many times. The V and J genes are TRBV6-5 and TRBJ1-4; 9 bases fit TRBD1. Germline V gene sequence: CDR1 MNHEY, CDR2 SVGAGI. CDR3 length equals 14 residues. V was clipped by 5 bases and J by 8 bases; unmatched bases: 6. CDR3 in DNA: TGTGCCAGCAGTCAGGGACAGGGCGACGAAAAACTGTTTTTT. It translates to CASSQGQGDEKLFF.

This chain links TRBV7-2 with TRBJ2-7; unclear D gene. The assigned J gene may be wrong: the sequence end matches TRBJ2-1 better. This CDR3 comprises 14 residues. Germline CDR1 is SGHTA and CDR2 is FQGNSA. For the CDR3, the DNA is TGTGCCAGCAGCACTCGGACGGGCTGGAATGAGCAGTTCTTC. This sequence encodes CASSTRTGWNEQFF.

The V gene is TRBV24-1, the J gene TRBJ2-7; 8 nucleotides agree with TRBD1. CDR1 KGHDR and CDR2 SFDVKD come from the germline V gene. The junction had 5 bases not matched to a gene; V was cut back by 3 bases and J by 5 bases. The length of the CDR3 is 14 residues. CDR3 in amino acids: CATSDRTGSHEQYF. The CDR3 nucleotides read TGTGCCACCAGTGATCGGACAGGGAGCCACGAGCAGTACTTC.

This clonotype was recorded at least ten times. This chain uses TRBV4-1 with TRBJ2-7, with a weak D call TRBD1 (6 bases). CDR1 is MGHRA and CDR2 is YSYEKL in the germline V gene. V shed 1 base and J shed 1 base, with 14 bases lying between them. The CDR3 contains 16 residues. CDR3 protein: CASSQVMGAGSYEQYF. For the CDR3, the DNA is TGCGCCAGCAGCCAAGTCATGGGGGCAGGATCCTACGAGCAGTACTTC.

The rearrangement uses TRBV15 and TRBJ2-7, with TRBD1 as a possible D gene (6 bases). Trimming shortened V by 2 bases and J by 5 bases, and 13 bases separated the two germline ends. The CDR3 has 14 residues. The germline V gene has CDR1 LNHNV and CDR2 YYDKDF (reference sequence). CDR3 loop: CATSRHRVEDEQYF. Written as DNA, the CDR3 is TGTGCCACCAGCAGACACAGGGTGGAGGACGAGCAGTACTTC.

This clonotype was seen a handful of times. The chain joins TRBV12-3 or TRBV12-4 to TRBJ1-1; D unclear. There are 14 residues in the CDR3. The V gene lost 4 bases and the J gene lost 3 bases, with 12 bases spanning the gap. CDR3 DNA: TGTGCCAGCAGTTCGGCGGGTGGGGACACTGAAGCTTTCTTT. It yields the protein CASSSAGGDTEAFF.

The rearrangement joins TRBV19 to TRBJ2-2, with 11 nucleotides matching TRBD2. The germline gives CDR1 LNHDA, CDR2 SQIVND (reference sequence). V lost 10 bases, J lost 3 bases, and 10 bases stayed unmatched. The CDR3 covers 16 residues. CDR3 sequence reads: CAISPIAGGHTGELFF. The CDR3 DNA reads TGTGCCATCAGCCCCATAGCGGGAGGGCACACCGGGGAGCTGTTTTTT.

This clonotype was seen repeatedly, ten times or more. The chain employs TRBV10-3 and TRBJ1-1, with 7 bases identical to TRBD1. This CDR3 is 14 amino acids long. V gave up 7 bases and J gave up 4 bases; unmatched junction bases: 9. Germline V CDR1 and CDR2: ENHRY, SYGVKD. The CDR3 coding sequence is TGTGCCATCACCCGACAGGGATATGTCACTGAAGCTTTCTTT. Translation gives CAITRQGYVTEAFF.